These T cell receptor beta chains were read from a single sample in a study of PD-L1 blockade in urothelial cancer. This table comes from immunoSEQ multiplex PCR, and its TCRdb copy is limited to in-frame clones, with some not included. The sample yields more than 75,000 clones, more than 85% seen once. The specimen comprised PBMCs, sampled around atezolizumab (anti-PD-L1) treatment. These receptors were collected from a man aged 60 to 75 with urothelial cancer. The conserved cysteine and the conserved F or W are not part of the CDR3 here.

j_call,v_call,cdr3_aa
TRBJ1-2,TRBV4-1,ASSQAFLRGSHGYT
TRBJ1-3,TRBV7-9,ASSLAQGAQNTIY
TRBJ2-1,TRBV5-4,ASSLDRTGSNEQF
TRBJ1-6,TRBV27,ASSFWQDINSPLH
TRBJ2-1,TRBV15,ATSTGTDYNEQF
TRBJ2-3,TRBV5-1,ASSLGYGAGGPSTDTQY
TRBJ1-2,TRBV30,AWSGGQGGYT
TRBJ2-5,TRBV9,ASSVAGRAETQY
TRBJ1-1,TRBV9,ASSSLQGVSEAF
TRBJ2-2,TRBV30,AWRISGAPNTGELF
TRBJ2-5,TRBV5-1,ASSSQPFETQY
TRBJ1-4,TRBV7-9,ASSQGAGEKLF
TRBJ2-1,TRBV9,ASSVDLTGSYNEQF
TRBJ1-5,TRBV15,ATSRGQSFSPQH
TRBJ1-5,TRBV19,ASSPPGGGLIQPQH
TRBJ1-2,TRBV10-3,AISGDRGYYGYT
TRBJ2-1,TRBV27,ASTPLFASGGSLSYNEQF
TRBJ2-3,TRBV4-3,ASSQEAGNTQY
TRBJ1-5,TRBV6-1,ASSESAGGYGNQPQH
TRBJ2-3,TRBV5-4,ASSSLGAGGADTQY
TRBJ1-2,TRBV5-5,ASSTGTGGHYGYT
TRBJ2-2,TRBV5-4,ASSLRTTTGELF
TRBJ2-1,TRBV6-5,ASSSHRDGGDEQF
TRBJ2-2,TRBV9,ASSPWTSGGSNTGELF
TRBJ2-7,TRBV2,ASSEGTGTYEQY
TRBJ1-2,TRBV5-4,ASSSRGDYGYT
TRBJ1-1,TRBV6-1,ASSEAGNTEAF
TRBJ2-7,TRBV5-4,ASGMIISGQSYEQY
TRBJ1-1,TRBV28,ASSLNRVAF
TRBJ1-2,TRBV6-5,ASSYAGLDGGYT
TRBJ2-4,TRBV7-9,ASSSRGGENIQY
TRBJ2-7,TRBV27,ASSFHISSGELYEQY
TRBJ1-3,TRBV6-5,ASSYNEYSGNTIY
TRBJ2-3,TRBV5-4,ASTLAAGDTDTQY
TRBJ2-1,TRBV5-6,ASSLGQGWNEQF
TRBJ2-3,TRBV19,ASSLAGSTDTQY
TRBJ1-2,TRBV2,ASSAEGAGGYT
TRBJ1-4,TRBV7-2,ASSLRGATNEKLF
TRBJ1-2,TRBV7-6,ASSANQGLLGHGYT